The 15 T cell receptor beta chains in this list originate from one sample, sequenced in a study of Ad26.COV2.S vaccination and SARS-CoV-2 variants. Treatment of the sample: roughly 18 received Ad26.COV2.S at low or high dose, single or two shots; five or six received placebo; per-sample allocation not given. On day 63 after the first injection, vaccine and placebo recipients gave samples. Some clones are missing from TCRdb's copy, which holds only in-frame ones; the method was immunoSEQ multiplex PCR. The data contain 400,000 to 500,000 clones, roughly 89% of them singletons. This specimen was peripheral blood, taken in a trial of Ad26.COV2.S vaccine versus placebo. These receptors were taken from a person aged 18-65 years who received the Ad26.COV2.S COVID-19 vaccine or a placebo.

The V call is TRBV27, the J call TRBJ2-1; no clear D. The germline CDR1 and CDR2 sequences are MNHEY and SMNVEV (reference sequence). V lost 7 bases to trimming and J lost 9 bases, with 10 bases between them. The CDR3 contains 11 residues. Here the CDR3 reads CASKKGGEQFF. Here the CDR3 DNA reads TGTGCCAGCAAGAAGGGTGGTGAGCAGTTCTTC.

CDR3 amino acids: CATSRQGYEQFF. CDR3 nucleotides: TGTGCCACCAGCAGACAGGGGTATGAGCAGTTCTTC. The chain couples TRBV15 to TRBJ2-1; D is possibly TRBD1 (6 bases). Germline V gene data show CDR1 as LNHNV and CDR2 as YYDKDF (reference sequence). With 2 bases removed from V and 8 bases from J, the gap between germline ends came to 7 bases. The CDR3 length is 12 residues. The whole variable domain, filled in from reference TRBV15 and TRBJ2-1, reads DAMVIQNPRYQVTQFGKPVTLSCSQTLNHNVMYWYQQKSSQAPKLLFHYYDKDFNNEADTPDNFQSRRPNTSFCFLDIRSPGLGDTAMYLCATSRQGYEQFFGPGTRLTVL.

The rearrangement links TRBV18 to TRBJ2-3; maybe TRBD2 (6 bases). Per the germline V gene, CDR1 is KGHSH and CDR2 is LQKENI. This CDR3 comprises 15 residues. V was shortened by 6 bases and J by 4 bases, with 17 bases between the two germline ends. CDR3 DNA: TGTGCCAGCTCTCGGACCCTGGGGGGACCAGATACGCAGTATTTT. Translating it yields CASSRTLGGPDTQYF.

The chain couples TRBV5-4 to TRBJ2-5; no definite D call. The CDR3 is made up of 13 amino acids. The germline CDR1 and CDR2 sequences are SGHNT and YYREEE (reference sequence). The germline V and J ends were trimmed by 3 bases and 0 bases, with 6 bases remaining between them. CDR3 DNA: TGTGCCAGCAGCTCAGAGTACCAAGAGACCCAGTACTTC. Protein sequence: CASSSEYQETQYF.

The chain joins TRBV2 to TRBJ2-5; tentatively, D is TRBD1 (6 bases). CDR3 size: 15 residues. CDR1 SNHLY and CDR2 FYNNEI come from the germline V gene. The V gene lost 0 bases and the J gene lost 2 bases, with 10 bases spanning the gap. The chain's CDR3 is CASSEARGGQETQYF. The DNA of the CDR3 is TGTGCCAGCAGTGAAGCGCGAGGGGGTCAAGAGACCCAGTACTTC.

The DNA of the CDR3 is TGTGCCACCCCCGGGACTAGCGGGGGGGCCTACACCGGGGAGCTGTTTTTT. This translates into CATPGTSGGAYTGELFF. The chain links TRBV19 to TRBJ2-2; 16 nucleotides line up with TRBD2. Germline CDR1 LNHDA, CDR2 SQIVND (reference sequence). The V and J ends lost 10 bases and 3 bases, in that order; junction bases with no gene match: 8. The CDR3 loop spans 17 amino acids.

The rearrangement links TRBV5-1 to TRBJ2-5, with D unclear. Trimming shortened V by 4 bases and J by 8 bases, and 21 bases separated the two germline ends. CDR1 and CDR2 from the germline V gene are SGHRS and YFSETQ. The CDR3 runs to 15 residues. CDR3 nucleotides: TGCGCCAGCAGCGCCCTCTTAGGACCCCAGTCAACCCAGTACTTC. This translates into CASSALLGPQSTQYF. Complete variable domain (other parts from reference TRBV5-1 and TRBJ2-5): KAGVTQTPRYLIKTRGQQVTLSCSPISGHRSVSWYQQTPGQGLQFLFEYFSETQRNKGNFPGRFSGRQFSNSRSEMNVSTLELGDSALYLCASSALLGPQSTQYFGPGTRLLVL.

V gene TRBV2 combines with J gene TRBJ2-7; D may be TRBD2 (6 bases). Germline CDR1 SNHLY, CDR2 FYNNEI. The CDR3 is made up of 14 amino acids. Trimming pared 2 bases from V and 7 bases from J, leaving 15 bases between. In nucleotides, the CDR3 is TGTGCCAGCAGTGAACCGGGACTCTTCTGGGAGCAGTACTTC. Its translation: CASSEPGLFWEQYF.

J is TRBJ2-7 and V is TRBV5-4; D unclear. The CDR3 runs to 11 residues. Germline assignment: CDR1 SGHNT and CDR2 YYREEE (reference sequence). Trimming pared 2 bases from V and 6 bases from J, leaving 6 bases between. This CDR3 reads CASSLRGEQYF. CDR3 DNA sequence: TGTGCCAGCAGCTTAAGAGGCGAGCAGTACTTC.

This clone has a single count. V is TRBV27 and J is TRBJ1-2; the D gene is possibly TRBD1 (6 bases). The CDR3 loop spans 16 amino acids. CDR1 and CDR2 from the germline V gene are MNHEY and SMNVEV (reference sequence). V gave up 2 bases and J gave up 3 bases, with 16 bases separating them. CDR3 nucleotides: TGTGCCAGCAGTTTAGGCGCGGGGGGCCCCTACTATGGCTACACCTTC. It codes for CASSLGAGGPYYGYTF.

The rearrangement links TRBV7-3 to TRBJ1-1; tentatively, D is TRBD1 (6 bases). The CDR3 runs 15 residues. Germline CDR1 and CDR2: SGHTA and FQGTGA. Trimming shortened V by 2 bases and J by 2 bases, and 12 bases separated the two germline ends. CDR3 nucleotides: TGTGCCAGCAGCTTATGGGGGGCCGGTAACACTGAAGCTTTCTTT. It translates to CASSLWGAGNTEAFF. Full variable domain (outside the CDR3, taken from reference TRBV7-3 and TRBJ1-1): GAGVSQTPSNKVTEKGKYVELRCDPISGHTALYWYRQSLGQGPEFLIYFQGTGAADDSGLPNDRFFAVRPEGSVSTLKIQRTERGDSAVYLCASSLWGAGNTEAFFGQGTRLTVV.

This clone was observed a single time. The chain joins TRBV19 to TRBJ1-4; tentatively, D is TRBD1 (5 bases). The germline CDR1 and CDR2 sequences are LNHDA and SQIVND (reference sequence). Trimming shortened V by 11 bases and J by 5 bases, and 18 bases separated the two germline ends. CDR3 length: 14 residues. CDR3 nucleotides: TGTGCCTCTATGGATACAGGAAAAAATGAAAAACTGTTTTTT. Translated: CASMDTGKNEKLFF.

The CDR3 here is CASSLDRGSYEQYF. The CDR3 nucleotides read TGTGCCAGCAGCCTGGACAGGGGGTCCTACGAGCAGTACTTC. The J gene is TRBJ2-7, the V gene TRBV11-2; 10 nucleotides align to TRBD1. CDR3 size: 14 residues. The germline gives CDR1 SGHAT, CDR2 FQNNGV. V dropped 5 bases and J dropped 1; count of bases not matched to a gene: 2. The full variable domain, its missing parts supplied by reference TRBV11-2 and TRBJ2-7, is EAGVAQSPRYKIIEKRQSVAFWCNPISGHATLYWYQQILGQGPKLLIQFQNNGVVDDSQLPKDRFSAERLKGVDSTLKIQPAKLEDSAVYLCASSLDRGSYEQYFGPGTRLTVT.

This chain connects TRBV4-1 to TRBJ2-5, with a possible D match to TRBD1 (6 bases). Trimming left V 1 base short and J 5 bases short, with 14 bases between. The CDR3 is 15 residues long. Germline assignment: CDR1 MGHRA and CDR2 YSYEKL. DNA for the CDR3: TGCGCCAGCAGCCAAGGGCAGGGGCTTCTTGAGACCCAGTACTTC. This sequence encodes CASSQGQGLLETQYF.

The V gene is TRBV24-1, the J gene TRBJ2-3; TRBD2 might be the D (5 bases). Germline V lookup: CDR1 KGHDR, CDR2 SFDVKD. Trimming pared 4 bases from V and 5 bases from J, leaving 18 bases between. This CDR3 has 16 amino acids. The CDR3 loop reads CATSDPADSAGDTQYF. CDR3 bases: TGTGCCACCAGTGACCCTGCGGACTCGGCGGGAGATACGCAGTATTTT.